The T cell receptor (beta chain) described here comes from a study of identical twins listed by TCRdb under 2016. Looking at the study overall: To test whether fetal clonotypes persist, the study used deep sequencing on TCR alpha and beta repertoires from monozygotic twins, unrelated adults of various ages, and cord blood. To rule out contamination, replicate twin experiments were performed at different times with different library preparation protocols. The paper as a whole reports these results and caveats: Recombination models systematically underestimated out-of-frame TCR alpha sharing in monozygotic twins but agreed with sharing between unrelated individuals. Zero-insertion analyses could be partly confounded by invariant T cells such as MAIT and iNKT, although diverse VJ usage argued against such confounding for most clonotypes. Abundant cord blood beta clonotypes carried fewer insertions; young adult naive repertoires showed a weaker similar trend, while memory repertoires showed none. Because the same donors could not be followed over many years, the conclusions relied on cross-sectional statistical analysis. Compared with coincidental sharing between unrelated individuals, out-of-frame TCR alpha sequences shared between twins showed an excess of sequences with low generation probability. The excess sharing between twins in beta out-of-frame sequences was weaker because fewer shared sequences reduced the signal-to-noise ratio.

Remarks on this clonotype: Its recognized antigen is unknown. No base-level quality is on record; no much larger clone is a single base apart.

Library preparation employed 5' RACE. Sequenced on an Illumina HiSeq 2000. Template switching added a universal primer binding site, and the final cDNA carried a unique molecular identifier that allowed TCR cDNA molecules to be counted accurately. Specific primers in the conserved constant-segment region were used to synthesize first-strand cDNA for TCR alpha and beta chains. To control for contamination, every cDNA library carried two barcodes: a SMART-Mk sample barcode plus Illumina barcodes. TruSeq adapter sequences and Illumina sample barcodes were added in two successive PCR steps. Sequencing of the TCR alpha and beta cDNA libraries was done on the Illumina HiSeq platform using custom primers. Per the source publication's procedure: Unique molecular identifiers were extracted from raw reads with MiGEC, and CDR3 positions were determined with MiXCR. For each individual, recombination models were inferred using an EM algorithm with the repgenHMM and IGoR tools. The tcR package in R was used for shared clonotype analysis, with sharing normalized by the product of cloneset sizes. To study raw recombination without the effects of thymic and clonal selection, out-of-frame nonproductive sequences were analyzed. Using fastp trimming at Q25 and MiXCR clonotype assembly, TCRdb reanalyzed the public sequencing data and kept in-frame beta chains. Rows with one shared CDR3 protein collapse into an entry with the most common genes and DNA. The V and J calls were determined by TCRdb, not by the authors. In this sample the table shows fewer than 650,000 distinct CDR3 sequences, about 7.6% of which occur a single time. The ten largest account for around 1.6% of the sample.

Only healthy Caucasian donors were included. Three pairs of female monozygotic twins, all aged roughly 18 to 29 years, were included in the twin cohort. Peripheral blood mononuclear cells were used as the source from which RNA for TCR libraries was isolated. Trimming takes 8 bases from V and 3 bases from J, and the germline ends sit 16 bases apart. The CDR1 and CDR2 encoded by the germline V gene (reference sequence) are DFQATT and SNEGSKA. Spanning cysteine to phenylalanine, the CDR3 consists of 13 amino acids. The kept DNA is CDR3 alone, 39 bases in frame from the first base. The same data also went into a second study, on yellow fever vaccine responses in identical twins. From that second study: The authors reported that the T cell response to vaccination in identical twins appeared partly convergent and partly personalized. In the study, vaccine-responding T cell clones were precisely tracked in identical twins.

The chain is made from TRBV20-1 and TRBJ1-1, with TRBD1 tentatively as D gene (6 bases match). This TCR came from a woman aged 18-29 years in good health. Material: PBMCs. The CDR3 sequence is CSLGGLGDTEAFF. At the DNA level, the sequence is TGCAGTCTGGGGGGGCTGGGGGACACTGAAGCTTTCTTT.